The 5 T cell receptor beta chains below all came from one sample that was sequenced in a study of T cell responses to AZD1222 COVID-19 vaccine. The assay was immunoSEQ multiplex PCR, and TCRdb's table has in-frame clones only and misses some. The table records approximately 150,000 clones, 88% of them present only once. The sample was peripheral blood, taken 28 days after the second dose of the MenACWY control vaccine. The receptor source for this set is an adult who received the MenACWY meningococcal vaccine as a control.

The chain has TRBV2 and TRBJ1-4; 7 bases match TRBD1. The CDR3 is 15 residues long. Looked up from germline, CDR1 is SNHLY and CDR2 is FYNNEI. Unmatched junction bases numbered 6, after V lost 3 bases and J lost 5 bases. CDR3 DNA sequence: TGTGCCAGCAGTGAGGCCGGGACAGTCAATGAAAAACTGTTTTTT. This gives the protein CASSEAGTVNEKLFF.

The chain is built from TRBV7-2 and TRBJ1-1; a possible D gene is TRBD1 (6 bases). V was trimmed by 1 base and J by 8 bases, leaving 14 bases between them. Germline CDR1 SGHTA, CDR2 FQGNSA. There are 14 residues in the CDR3. The CDR3 nucleotides read TGTGCCAGCAGCTTAGGGTCGGGACATCGAGAAGCTTTCTTT. Protein product: CASSLGSGHREAFF.

V usage is TRBV14 and J usage is TRBJ2-2; no definite D call. Germline values: CDR1 SGHDN, CDR2 FVKESK. This CDR3 spans 15 amino acids. V dropped 4 bases and J dropped 3 bases, with 12 bases sitting between them. The CDR3 nucleotides read TGTGCCAGCAGCCCGGGTGTTTGGGACACCGGGGAGCTGTTTTTT. This codes for CASSPGVWDTGELFF.

The V and J genes are TRBV6-1 and TRBJ2-1; TRBD1 might be the D (5 bases). Trimming pared 2 bases from V and 2 bases from J, leaving 13 bases between. The CDR3 has 16 residues. Germline CDR1 and CDR2: MNHNS and SASEGT. The CDR3 DNA sequence: TGTGCCAGCAGTGAAAGGGAACAGACAGCCTACAATGAGCAGTTCTTC. Protein sequence: CASSEREQTAYNEQFF.

The rearrangement uses TRBV2 and TRBJ2-1; D is possibly TRBD1 or TRBD2 (6 bases each). Trimming took 6 bases from V and 5 from J, leaving 11 bases between them. The CDR3 is 13 amino acids. In germline, CDR1 is SNHLY, CDR2 FYNNEI. CDR3 protein: CASRWGANNEQFF. CDR3 nucleotides: TGTGCCAGCAGGTGGGGGGCTAACAATGAGCAGTTCTTC.